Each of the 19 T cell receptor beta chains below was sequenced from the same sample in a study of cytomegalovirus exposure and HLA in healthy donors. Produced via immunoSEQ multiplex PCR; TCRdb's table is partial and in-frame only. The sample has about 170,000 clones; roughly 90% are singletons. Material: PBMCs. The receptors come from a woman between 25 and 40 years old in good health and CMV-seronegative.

CDR3 nucleotide sequence: TGTGCCAGCAGGACAACAGGGGGCCGCGGCTACACCTTC. This gives the protein CASRTTGGRGYTF. V and J are TRBV28 and TRBJ1-2; TRBD1 agrees at 9 bases. The V segment lost 6 bases and the J segment 8 bases; nucleotides outside the gene matches: 7. Germline V gene lookup returns CDR1 MDHEN and CDR2 SYDVKM. The CDR3 covers 13 residues.

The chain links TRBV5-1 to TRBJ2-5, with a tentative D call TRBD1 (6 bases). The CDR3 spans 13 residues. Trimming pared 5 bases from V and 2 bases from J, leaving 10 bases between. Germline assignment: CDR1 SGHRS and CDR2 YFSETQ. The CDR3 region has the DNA TGCGCCAGCAGTGCCGGGACACAAGAGACCCAGTACTTC. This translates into CASSAGTQETQYF.

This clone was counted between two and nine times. The CDR3 is CASSLLPGQGSNQPQHF. Here the CDR3 DNA reads TGTGCCAGCAGCCTCCTCCCGGGACAGGGAAGCAATCAGCCCCAGCATTTT. J is TRBJ1-5 and V is TRBV5-5; the match to TRBD1 covers 9 bases. Germline V gene lookup returns CDR1 SGHKS and CDR2 YYEKEE (reference sequence). Germline trimming cut 4 bases from V and 1 base from J; bases unmatched to any gene: 9. The CDR3 runs 17 residues.

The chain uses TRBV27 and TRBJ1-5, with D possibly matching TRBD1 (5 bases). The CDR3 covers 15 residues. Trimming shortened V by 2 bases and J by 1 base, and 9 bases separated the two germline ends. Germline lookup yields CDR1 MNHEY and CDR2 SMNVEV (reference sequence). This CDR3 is CASSLTWDSNQPQHF. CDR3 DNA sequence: TGTGCCAGCAGTTTAACGTGGGACAGCAATCAGCCCCAGCATTTT.

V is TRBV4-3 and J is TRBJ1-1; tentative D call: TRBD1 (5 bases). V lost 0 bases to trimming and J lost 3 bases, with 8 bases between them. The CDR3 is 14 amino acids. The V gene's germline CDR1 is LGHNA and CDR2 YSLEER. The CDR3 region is CASSQDGGYTEAFF. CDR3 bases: TGCGCCAGCAGCCAAGATGGGGGTTACACTGAAGCTTTCTTT.

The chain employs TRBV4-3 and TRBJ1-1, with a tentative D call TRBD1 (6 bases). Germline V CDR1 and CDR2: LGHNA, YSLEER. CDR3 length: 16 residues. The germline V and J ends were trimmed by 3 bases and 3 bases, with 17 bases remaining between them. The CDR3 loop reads CASSHHRYREDTEAFF. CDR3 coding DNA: TGCGCCAGCAGCCACCACCGATACAGGGAGGACACTGAAGCTTTCTTT.

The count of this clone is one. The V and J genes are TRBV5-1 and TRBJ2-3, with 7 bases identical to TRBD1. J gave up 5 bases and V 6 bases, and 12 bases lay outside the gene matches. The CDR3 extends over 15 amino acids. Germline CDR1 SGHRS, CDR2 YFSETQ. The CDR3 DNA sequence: TGCGCCAGCACCACGACAGGGAAGGTAATAGATACGCAGTATTTT. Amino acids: CASTTTGKVIDTQYF.

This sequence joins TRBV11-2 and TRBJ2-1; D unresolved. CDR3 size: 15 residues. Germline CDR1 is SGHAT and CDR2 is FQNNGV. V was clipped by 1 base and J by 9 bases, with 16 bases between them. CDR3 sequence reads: CASSLGVGSVFEQFF. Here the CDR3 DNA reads TGTGCCAGCAGCTTAGGAGTGGGAAGTGTCTTTGAGCAGTTCTTC.

DNA for the CDR3: TGTGCCAGCAGCTTACTAGCGGGAGTAGGAGAGCAGTACTTC. The encoded protein is CASSLLAGVGEQYF. The rearrangement uses TRBV7-3 and TRBJ2-7; 10 bases are shared with TRBD2. V was clipped by 2 bases and J by 7 bases; unmatched bases: 5. The CDR3 spans 14 residues. Germline-derived CDR1 and CDR2 are SGHTA and FQGTGA.

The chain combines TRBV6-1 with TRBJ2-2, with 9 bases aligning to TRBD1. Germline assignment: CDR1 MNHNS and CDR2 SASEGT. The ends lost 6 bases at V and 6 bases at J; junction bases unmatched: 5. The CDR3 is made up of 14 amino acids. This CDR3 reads CASRGTGFAGELFF. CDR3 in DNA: TGTGCCAGCAGGGGGACAGGGTTCGCCGGGGAGCTGTTTTTT.

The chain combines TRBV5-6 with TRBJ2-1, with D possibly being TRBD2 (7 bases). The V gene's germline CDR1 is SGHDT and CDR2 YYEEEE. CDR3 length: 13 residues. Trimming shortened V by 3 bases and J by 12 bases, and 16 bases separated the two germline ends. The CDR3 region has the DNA TGTGCCAGCAGCTCGGGGGGCGGCTCTGGGCAGTTCTTC. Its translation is CASSSGGGSGQFF.

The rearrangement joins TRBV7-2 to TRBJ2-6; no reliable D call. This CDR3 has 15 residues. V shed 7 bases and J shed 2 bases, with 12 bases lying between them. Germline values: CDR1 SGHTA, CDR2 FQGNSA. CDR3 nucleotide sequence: TGTGCCAGCACCCCTGGGGTGACTGGGGCCAACGTCCTGACTTTC. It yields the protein CASTPGVTGANVLTF.

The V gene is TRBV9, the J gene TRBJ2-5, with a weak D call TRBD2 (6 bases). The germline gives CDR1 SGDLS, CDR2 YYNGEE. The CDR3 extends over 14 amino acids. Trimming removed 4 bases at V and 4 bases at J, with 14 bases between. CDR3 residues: CASSLGGRSETQYF. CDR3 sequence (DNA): TGTGCCAGCAGCTTAGGAGGGCGCTCAGAGACCCAGTACTTC. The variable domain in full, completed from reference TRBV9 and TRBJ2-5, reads DSGVTQTPKHLITATGQRVTLRCSPRSGDLSVYWYQQSLDQGLQFLIQYYNGEERAKGNILERFSAQQFPDLHSELNLSSLELGDSALYFCASSLGGRSETQYFGPGTRLLVL.

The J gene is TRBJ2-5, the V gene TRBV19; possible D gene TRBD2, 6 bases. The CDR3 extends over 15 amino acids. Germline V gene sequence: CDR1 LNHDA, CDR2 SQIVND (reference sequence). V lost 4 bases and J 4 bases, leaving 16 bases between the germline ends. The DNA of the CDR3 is TGTGCCAGTAGTAGGGAAGGACGGAGGGGAGAGACCCAGTACTTC. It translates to CASSREGRRGETQYF.

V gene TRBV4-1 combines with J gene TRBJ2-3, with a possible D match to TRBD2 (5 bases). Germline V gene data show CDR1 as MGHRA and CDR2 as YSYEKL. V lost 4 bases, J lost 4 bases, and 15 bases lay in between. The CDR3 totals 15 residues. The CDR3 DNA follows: TGCGCCAGCAGCCCCGTGAGGGTGCGACCAGATACGCAGTATTTT. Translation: CASSPVRVRPDTQYF.

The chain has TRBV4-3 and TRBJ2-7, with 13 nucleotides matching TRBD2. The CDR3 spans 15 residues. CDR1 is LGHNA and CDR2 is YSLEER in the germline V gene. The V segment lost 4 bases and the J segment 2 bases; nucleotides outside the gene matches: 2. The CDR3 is CASSPGLAGTYEQYF. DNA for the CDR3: TGCGCCAGCAGCCCGGGACTAGCGGGGACCTACGAGCAGTACTTC.

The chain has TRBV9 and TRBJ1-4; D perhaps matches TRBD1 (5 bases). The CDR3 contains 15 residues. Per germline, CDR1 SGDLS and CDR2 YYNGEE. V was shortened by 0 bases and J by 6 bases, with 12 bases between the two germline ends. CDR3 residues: CASSVGSAGDEKLFF. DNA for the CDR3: TGTGCCAGCAGCGTAGGATCGGCGGGGGATGAAAAACTGTTTTTT.

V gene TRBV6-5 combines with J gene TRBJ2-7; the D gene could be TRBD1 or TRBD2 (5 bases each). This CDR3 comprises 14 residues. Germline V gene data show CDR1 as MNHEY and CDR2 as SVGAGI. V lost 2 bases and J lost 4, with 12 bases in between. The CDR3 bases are TGTGCCAGCAGTTACCGGCAGGGAGAATACGAGCAGTACTTC. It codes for CASSYRQGEYEQYF.

The CDR3 spells CASSTSDRGLTEAFF. As DNA, the CDR3 is TGTGCCAGTAGTACCTCGGACAGGGGGCTCACTGAAGCTTTCTTT. The chain carries TRBV19 and TRBJ1-1, with 11 bases lining up with TRBD1. The germline gives CDR1 LNHDA, CDR2 SQIVND (reference sequence). With V trimmed by 4 bases and J by 4 bases, 5 bases remained unmatched. The CDR3 consists of 15 residues.